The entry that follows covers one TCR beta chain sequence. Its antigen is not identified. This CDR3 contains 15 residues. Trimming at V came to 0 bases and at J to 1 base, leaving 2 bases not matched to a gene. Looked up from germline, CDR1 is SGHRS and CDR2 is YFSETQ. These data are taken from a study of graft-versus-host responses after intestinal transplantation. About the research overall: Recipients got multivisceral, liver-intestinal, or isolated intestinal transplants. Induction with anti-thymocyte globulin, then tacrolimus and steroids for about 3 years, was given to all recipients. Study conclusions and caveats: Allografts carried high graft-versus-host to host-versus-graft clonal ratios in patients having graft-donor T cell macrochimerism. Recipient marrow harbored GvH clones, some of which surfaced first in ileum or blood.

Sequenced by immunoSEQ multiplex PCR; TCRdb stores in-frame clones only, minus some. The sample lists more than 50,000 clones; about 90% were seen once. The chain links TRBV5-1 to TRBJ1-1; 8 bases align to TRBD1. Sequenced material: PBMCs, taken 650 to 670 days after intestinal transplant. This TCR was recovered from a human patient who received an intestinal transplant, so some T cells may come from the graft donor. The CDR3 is CASSLAGTGNTEAFF. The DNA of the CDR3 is TGCGCCAGCAGCTTGGCCGGGACAGGGAACACTGAAGCTTTCTTT. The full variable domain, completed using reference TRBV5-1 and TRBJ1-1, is KAGVTQTPRYLIKTRGQQVTLSCSPISGHRSVSWYQQTPGQGLQFLFEYFSETQRNKGNFPGRFSGRQFSNSRSEMNVSTLELGDSALYLCASSLAGTGNTEAFFGQGTRLTVV.